The clone carrying this T cell receptor beta chain was found once. The data are from a study of blood T cell repertoires in COVID-19. Study-level information: Some COVID-19 samples were acute and others convalescent; all came from the United States, Italy and Spain. T cells, B-cell-depleted T cells, or PBMCs supplied cDNA or gDNA.

In the authors' workflow: Nucleated cell number was recorded as an estimate derived from reference gene primer amplification. Only in-frame clones appear in the TCRdb table, and some are missing; sequencing was by immunoSEQ multiplex PCR. V and J calls and clone size are copied from that table; D and trimming were computed from the DNA. The sample comprises 180,000 or so clones, 89% of which are singletons, and under 3% rests with the top ten. The cohort comprised adults aged about 18 to 100 years residing in under 30 US areas. Germline trimming cut 6 bases from V and 6 bases from J; bases unmatched to any gene: 10. The CDR3 totals 15 residues. From germline, CDR1 is MNHEY and CDR2 SVGAGI.

Sequences were obtained from PBMCs or T cells enriched from blood (not recorded which). The clonotype comes from a woman in her 40s with acute COVID-19. The rearrangement links TRBV6-5 to TRBJ2-1, with TRBD2 identical over 8 bases. In DNA, the CDR3 is TGTGCCAGCAGGGGCAGGACTAGCAGAATCAATGAGCAGTTCTTC. This encodes CASRGRTSRINEQFF.